These T cell receptor beta chains were read from a single sample in a study of blood T cell repertoires in COVID-19. Profiled with immunoSEQ multiplex PCR; TCRdb holds only in-frame clones, not every one. This sample yields over 350,000 clones, of which around 87% are seen a single time; about 0.89% belongs to the top ten. The specimen sequenced was PBMCs or T cells enriched from blood (not recorded which). These TCRs come from a woman in her twenties or thirties with acute COVID-19. CDR3s include the opening cysteine and the closing phenylalanine or tryptophan. A D gene is named only where the DNA matches it firmly.

J gene: TRBJ1-1
D gene: .
V gene: TRBV7-8
CDR3 protein: CASGGGASYTEAFF

J gene: TRBJ1-4
D gene: .
V gene: TRBV2
CDR3 protein: CASRVGQTGSEKLFF

J gene: TRBJ2-7
D gene: .
V gene: TRBV7-2
CDR3 protein: CASSLVFSGDYEQYF

J gene: TRBJ2-1
D gene: TRBD1
V gene: TRBV7-7
CDR3 protein: CASSLGQGLHEQFF

J gene: TRBJ1-5
D gene: TRBD1
V gene: TRBV6-1
CDR3 protein: CASSDNRGRQPQHF

J gene: TRBJ2-6
D gene: .
V gene: TRBV5-5
CDR3 protein: CASSASSGANVLTF

J gene: TRBJ1-1
D gene: .
V gene: TRBV2
CDR3 protein: CASSQLGTPNTEAFF

J gene: TRBJ2-7
D gene: TRBD1
V gene: TRBV10-3
CDR3 protein: CAIRDRGGYEQYF

J gene: TRBJ1-2
D gene: .
V gene: TRBV5-1
CDR3 protein: CASSLGTRVGANYGYTF

J gene: TRBJ2-2
D gene: .
V gene: TRBV12-2
CDR3 protein: CASRLAQGAKLFF

J gene: TRBJ1-4
D gene: .
V gene: TRBV30
CDR3 protein: CAWSLGSGAVFF

J gene: TRBJ2-7
D gene: .
V gene: TRBV10-1
CDR3 protein: CASSGTTGPSWDEQYF

J gene: TRBJ2-5
D gene: TRBD2
V gene: TRBV2
CDR3 protein: CASSERLAGGQETQYF

J gene: TRBJ1-4
D gene: TRBD1
V gene: TRBV4-1
CDR3 protein: CASSQELGQGDEKLFF

J gene: TRBJ2-2
D gene: .
V gene: TRBV12-3/TRBV12-4
CDR3 protein: CASSVSGELFF

J gene: TRBJ2-3
D gene: TRBD2
V gene: TRBV5-5
CDR3 protein: CASSRRGDLTDTQYF

J gene: TRBJ2-7
D gene: TRBD1
V gene: TRBV11-3
CDR3 protein: CASSFRRTGSDEQYF

J gene: TRBJ1-1
D gene: .
V gene: TRBV18
CDR3 protein: CASQNGLKDEAFF

J gene: TRBJ1-4
D gene: .
V gene: TRBV11-2
CDR3 protein: CASRLKGGINEKLFF

J gene: TRBJ1-5
D gene: .
V gene: TRBV19
CDR3 protein: CASSIWPDYSNQPQHF

J gene: TRBJ1-2
D gene: .
V gene: TRBV5-4
CDR3 protein: CASSTKEGGYGYTF

J gene: TRBJ1-1
D gene: TRBD1
V gene: TRBV5-1
CDR3 protein: CASRRQGSETEAFF